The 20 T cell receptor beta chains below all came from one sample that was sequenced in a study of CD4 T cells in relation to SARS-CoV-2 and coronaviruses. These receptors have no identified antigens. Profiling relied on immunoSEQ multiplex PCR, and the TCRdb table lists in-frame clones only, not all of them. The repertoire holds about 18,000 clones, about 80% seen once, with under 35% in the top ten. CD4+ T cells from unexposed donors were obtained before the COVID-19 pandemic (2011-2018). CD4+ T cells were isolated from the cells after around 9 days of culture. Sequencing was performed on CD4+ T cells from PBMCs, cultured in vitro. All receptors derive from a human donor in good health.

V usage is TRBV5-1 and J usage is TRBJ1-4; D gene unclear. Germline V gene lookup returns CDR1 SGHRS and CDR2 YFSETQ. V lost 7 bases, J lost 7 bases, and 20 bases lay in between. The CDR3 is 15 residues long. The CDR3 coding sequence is TGCGCCAGCGGACTTGGAGGAGTCGCGGCTGAAAAACTGTTTTTT. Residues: CASGLGGVAAEKLFF. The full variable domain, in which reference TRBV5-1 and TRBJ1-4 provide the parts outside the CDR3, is KAGVTQTPRYLIKTRGQQVTLSCSPISGHRSVSWYQQTPGQGLQFLFEYFSETQRNKGNFPGRFSGRQFSNSRSEMNVSTLELGDSALYLCASGLGGVAAEKLFFGSGTQLSVL.

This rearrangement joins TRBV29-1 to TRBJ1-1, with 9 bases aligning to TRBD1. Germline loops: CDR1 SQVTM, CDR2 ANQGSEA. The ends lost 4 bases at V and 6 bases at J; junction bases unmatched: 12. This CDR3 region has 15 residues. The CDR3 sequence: CSVGSGQGIGAEAFF. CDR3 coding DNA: TGCAGCGTTGGGTCGGGACAGGGAATTGGCGCTGAAGCTTTCTTT. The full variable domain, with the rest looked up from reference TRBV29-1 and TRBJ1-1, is SAVISQKPSRDICQRGTSLTIQCQVDSQVTMMFWYRQQPGQSLTLIATANQGSEATYESGFVIDKFPISRPNLTFSTLTVSNMSPEDSSIYLCSVGSGQGIGAEAFFGQGTRLTVV.

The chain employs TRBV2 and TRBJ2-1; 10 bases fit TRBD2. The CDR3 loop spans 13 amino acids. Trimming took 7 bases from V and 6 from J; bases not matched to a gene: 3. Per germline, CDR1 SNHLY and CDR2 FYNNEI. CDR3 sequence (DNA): TGTGCCAGCATAGCGGGAGGCCCCAATGAGCAGTTCTTC. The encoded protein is CASIAGGPNEQFF.

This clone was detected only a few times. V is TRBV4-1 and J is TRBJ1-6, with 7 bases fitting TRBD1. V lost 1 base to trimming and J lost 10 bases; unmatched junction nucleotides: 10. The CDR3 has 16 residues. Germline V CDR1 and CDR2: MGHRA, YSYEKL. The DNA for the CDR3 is TGCGCCAGCAGCCAAGTAGAGACAGGGCTTGGATCACCCCTCCACTTT. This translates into CASSQVETGLGSPLHF.

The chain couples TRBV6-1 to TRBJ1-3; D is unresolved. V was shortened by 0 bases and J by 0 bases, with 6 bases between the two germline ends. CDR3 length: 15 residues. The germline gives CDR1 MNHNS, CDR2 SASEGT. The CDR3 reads CASSEAEPSGNTIYF. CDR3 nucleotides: TGTGCCAGCAGTGAAGCAGAACCCTCTGGAAACACCATATATTTT.

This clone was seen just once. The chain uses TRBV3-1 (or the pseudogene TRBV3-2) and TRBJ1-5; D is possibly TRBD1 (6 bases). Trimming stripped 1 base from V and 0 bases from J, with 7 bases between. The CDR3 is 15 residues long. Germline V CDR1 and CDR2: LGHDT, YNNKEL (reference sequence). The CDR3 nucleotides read TGTGCCAGCAGCCAAGGGACAGATAGCAATCAGCCCCAGCATTTT. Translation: CASSQGTDSNQPQHF.

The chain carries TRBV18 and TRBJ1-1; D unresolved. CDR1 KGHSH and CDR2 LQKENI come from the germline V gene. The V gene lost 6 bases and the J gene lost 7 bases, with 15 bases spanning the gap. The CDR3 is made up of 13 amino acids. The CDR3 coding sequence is TGTGCCAGCTCCCCCGGAGTGGGCAGTGAAGCTTTCTTT. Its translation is CASSPGVGSEAFF.

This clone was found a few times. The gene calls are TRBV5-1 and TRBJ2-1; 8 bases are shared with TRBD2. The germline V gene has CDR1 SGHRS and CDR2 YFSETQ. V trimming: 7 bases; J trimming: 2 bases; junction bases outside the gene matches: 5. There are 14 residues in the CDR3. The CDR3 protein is CASRAGVTYNEQFF. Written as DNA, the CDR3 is TGCGCCAGCCGAGCGGGAGTGACCTACAATGAGCAGTTCTTC.

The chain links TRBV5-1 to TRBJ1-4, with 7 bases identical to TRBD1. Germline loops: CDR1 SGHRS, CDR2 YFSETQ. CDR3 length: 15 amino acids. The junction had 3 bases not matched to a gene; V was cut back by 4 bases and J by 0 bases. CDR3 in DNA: TGCGCCAGCAGCGAACAGGGGTCAACTAATGAAAAACTGTTTTTT. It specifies CASSEQGSTNEKLFF. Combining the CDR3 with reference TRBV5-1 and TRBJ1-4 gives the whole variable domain KAGVTQTPRYLIKTRGQQVTLSCSPISGHRSVSWYQQTPGQGLQFLFEYFSETQRNKGNFPGRFSGRQFSNSRSEMNVSTLELGDSALYLCASSEQGSTNEKLFFGSGTQLSVL.

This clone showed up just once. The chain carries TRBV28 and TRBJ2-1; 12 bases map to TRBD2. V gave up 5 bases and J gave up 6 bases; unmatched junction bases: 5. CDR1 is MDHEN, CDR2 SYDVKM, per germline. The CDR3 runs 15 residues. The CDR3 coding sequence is TGTGCCAGCAGTCCGACTAGCGGGAGTACCAATGAGCAGTTCTTC. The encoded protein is CASSPTSGSTNEQFF.

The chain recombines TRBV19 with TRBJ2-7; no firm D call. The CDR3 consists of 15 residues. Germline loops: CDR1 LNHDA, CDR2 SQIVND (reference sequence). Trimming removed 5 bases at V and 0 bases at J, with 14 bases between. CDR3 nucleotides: TGTGCCAGTAGTCTCACCGAAGGGTACTCCTACGAGCAGTACTTC. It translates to CASSLTEGYSYEQYF.

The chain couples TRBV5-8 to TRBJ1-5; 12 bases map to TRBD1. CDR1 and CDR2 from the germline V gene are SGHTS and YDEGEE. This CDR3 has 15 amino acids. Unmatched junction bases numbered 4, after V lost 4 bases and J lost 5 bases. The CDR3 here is CASSPGQGAHQPQHF. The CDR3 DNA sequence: TGTGCCAGCAGCCCGGGACAGGGGGCTCATCAGCCCCAGCATTTT. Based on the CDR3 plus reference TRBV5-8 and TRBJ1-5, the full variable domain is EAGVTQSPTHLIKTRGQQATLRCSPISGHTSVYWYQQALGLGLQFLLWYDEGEERNRGNFPPRFSGRQFPNYSSELNVNALELEDSALYLCASSPGQGAHQPQHFGDGTRLSIL.

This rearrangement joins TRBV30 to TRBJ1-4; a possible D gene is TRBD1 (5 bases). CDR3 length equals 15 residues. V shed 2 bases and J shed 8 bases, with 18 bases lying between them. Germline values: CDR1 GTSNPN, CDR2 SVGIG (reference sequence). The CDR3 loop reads CAWSLGASRGEKLFF. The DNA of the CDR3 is TGTGCCTGGAGTTTAGGGGCCTCACGAGGAGAAAAACTGTTTTTT.

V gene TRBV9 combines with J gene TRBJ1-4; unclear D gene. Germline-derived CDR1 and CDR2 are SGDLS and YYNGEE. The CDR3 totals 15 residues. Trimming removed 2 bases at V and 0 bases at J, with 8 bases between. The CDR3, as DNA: TGTGCCAGCAGCGTTTCAGCTTCAACTAATGAAAAACTGTTTTTT. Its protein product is CASSVSASTNEKLFF.

CDR3 residues: CASSISPAAAPEQYF. CDR3 DNA sequence: TGTGCCAGTAGTATTTCTCCCGCGGCCGCCCCCGAGCAGTACTTC. The chain employs TRBV19 and TRBJ2-7; D gene uncertain. The V gene lost 3 bases and the J gene lost 6 bases, with 18 bases spanning the gap. Germline assignment: CDR1 LNHDA and CDR2 SQIVND (reference sequence). The CDR3 is 15 amino acids.

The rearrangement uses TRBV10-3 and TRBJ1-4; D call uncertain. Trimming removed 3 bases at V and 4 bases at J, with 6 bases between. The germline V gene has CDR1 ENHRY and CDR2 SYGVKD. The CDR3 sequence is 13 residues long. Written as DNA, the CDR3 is TGTGCCATCAGTGACGGGTATAATGAAAAACTGTTTTTT. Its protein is CAISDGYNEKLFF.

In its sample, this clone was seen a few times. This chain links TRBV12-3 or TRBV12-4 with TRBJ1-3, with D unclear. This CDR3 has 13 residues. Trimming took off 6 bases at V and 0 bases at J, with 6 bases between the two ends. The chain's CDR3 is CASRRSSGNTIYF. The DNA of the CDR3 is TGTGCCAGCAGACGGAGCTCTGGAAACACCATATATTTT.

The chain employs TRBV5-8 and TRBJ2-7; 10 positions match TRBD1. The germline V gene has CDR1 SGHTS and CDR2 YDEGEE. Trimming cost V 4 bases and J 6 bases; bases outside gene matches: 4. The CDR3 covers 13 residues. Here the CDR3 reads CASSGWDRGEQYF. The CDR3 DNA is TGTGCCAGCAGCGGTTGGGACAGGGGCGAGCAGTACTTC.

As DNA, the CDR3 is TGCAGCGCCCCCCCCCTAGCGGGAGGCACAGATACGCAGTATTTT. Its translation: CSAPPLAGGTDTQYF. V usage is TRBV29-1 and J usage is TRBJ2-3; 10 bases fit TRBD2. Germline trimming cut 7 bases from V and 1 base from J; bases unmatched to any gene: 8. CDR1 is SQVTM and CDR2 is ANQGSEA in the germline V gene. CDR3 length: 15 residues.

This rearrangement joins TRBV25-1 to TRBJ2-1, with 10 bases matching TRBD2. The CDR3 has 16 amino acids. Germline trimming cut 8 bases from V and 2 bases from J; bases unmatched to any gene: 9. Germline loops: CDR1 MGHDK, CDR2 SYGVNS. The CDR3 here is CASVTASGSTYNEQFF. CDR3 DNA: TGTGCCAGCGTGACAGCTAGCGGGAGCACCTACAATGAGCAGTTCTTC. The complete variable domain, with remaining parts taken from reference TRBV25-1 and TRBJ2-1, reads EADIYQTPRYLVIGTGKKITLECSQTMGHDKMYWYQQDPGMELHLIHYSYGVNSTEKGDLSSESTVSRIRTEHFPLTLESARPSHTSQYLCASVTASGSTYNEQFFGPGTRLTVL.